This T cell receptor (beta chain) is from a study of control samples from healthy donors and cancer patients. Looked up from germline, CDR1 is SQVTM and CDR2 is ANQGSEA. The CDR3 has 15 amino acids. Trimming cost V 6 bases and J 2 bases, with 17 bases left between them. Sequenced by immunoSEQ multiplex PCR; TCRdb stores in-frame clones only, minus some. The sample shows tens of thousands of clones, roughly three quarters of them seen only once. The chain employs TRBV29-1 and TRBJ1-3; TRBD1 might be the D (5 bases). The specimen sequenced was formalin-fixed, paraffin-embedded tissue. The source is a male donor with melanoma. The CDR3 loop reads CSVRAAGGPGNTIYF. CDR3 nucleotide sequence: TGCAGCGTGAGGGCGGCGGGGGGTCCTGGAAACACCATATATTTT.